These 28 T cell receptor beta chains came from one sample sequenced in a study of neurological immune-mediated disorders. TCRdb re-derived calls from the 5' RACE reads in MiXCR, one entry per CDR3 protein. The top ten clones hold roughly 5.4% of a sample with 25,000 or so distinct CDR3 sequences, roughly 13% of them seen once. Time point reported: technical triplicate 1. The specimen was CD4+ T cells from blood. Every receptor here comes from a female donor with HTLV-1-associated myelopathy (HAM/TSP).

This clonotype was picked up many times. The genes are TRBV6-5 and TRBJ2-5; a possible D gene is TRBD2 (5 bases). Deletions cut 7 bases from V and 0 bases from J, with 15 bases between. Germline lookup yields CDR1 MNHEY and CDR2 SVGAGI. The CDR3 extends over 15 amino acids. CDR3: CASTITRRHQETQYF. CDR3 coding DNA: TGTGCCAGCACTATAACAAGGAGGCACCAAGAGACCCAGTACTTC.

Judged by abundance, this clonotype is medium-sized. CDR3 in amino acids: CASSPPIRNTGELFF. The CDR3 DNA is TGTGCCAGCTCACCACCGATTAGAAACACCGGGGAGCTGTTTTTT. V is TRBV18 and J is TRBJ2-2; no firm D call. Per germline, CDR1 KGHSH and CDR2 LQKENI. The CDR3 is 15 residues long. V was trimmed by 0 bases and J by 2 bases, leaving 7 bases between them.

This clonotype was seen many times. The J gene is TRBJ1-1, the V gene TRBV20-1; 7 positions agree with TRBD1. This CDR3 contains 11 residues. After removal of 5 bases from V and 4 bases from J, the junction contained 1 base not matched to a gene. Per germline, CDR1 DFQATT and CDR2 SNEGSKA (reference sequence). The chain's CDR3 is CSAEGATEAFF. CDR3 coding DNA: TGCAGTGCTGAGGGGGCCACTGAAGCTTTCTTT.

This CDR3 reads CSARVRRPGLAGGPADTQYF. The CDR3 DNA sequence: TGCAGTGCTAGAGTCCGACGACCGGGACTAGCGGGGGGGCCTGCAGATACGCAGTATTTT. The chain has TRBV20-1 and TRBJ2-3, with 16 positions matching TRBD2. The germline V gene encodes CDR1 DFQATT and CDR2 SNEGSKA (reference sequence). J gave up 4 bases and V 1 base, and 14 bases lay outside the gene matches. The CDR3 is 20 amino acids.

This clonotype has ten or more counts. CDR3 in DNA: TGTGCCAGCAGTTTACTAGCGGGGGGTGTCGGGGAGCTGTTTTTT. Protein: CASSLLAGGVGELFF. The V and J genes are TRBV12-3 or TRBV12-4 and TRBJ2-2, with TRBD2 matching over 11 bases. The CDR3 loop spans 15 amino acids. V lost 2 bases, J lost 7 bases, and 3 bases stayed unmatched.

This clonotype came up many times. The chain links TRBV10-3 to TRBJ2-1; D remains unclear. Deletions cut 6 bases from V and 0 bases from J, with 12 bases between. This CDR3 is 15 amino acids long. Germline CDR1 is ENHRY and CDR2 is SYGVKD. The CDR3 is CAISPSVHSYNEQFF. CDR3 DNA: TGTGCCATCAGCCCCTCGGTCCACTCCTACAATGAGCAGTTCTTC.

This clonotype has at least ten counts. The V gene is TRBV20-1, the J gene TRBJ2-3; no definite D call. From germline, CDR1 is DFQATT and CDR2 SNEGSKA (reference sequence). V lost 0 bases, J lost 5 bases, and 6 bases lay in between. CDR3 length: 12 residues. This chain's CDR3 is CSARETIDTQYF. The DNA of the CDR3 is TGCAGTGCTAGAGAGACCATAGATACGCAGTATTTT.

This clonotype was recorded many times. The V gene is TRBV7-6, the J gene TRBJ1-4, with 12 bases matching TRBD1. CDR3 length equals 15 residues. The junction had 4 bases not matched to a gene; V was cut back by 5 bases and J by 6 bases. Germline assignment: CDR1 SGHVS and CDR2 FNYEAQ. The CDR3 is CASSPGTGGHEKLFF. DNA for the CDR3: TGTGCCAGCAGCCCTGGGACAGGGGGCCATGAAAAACTGTTTTTT.

V and J are TRBV2 and TRBJ2-7, with D possibly matching TRBD2 (6 bases). The CDR3 sequence is 14 residues long. V was pared by 8 bases and J by 3 bases, with 17 bases between. From germline, CDR1 is SNHLY and CDR2 FYNNEI. The CDR3 loop is CASGVQAGDYEQYF. The CDR3 bases are TGTGCCAGCGGGGTCCAAGCGGGTGACTACGAGCAGTACTTC.

This clonotype is a singleton in its sample. V is TRBV7-2 and J is TRBJ2-1; no clear D. There are 16 residues in the CDR3. V dropped 4 bases and J dropped 0 bases, with 13 bases sitting between them. Germline values: CDR1 SGHTA, CDR2 FQGNSA. The CDR3 DNA is TGTGCCAGCAGCTCCGTATTAGGCAGCTCCTACAATGAGCAGTTCTTC. It translates to CASSSVLGSSYNEQFF.

This clonotype has at least ten counts. V usage is TRBV7-8 and J usage is TRBJ2-1; TRBD2 is a possible D gene (5 bases). Trimming removed 8 bases at V and 7 bases at J, with 9 bases between. Germline CDR1 is SGHVS and CDR2 is FQNEAQ. CDR3 length: 11 amino acids. The CDR3 DNA is TGTGCCAGCCTAACGGGAAATGAGCAGTTCTTC. It translates to CASLTGNEQFF.

This clonotype was seen ten or more times. This chain joins TRBV20-1 and TRBJ1-1; a possible D gene is TRBD1 (6 bases). This CDR3 is 15 amino acids long. The germline CDR1 and CDR2 sequences are DFQATT and SNEGSKA (reference sequence). Trimming removed 3 bases at V and 2 bases at J, with 16 bases between. CDR3 in amino acids: CSASGRGQPNTEAFF. The CDR3 DNA is TGCAGTGCTAGTGGCAGGGGCCAGCCTAACACTGAAGCTTTCTTT.

This clonotype is labeled medium-sized (0.01 to 0.1%). The V call is TRBV20-1, the J call TRBJ2-5; 8 positions agree with TRBD2. The junction had 4 bases not matched to a gene; V was cut back by 2 bases and J by 5 bases. Germline values: CDR1 DFQATT, CDR2 SNEGSKA (reference sequence). This CDR3 is built from 13 residues. The CDR3 DNA is TGCAGTGCTAGATCGGGGGGGCCTGAGACCCAGTACTTC. The encoded protein is CSARSGGPETQYF.

This clonotype has ten or more counts. The chain recombines TRBV7-2 with TRBJ2-5, with 11 bases identical to TRBD2. Germline CDR1 and CDR2: SGHTA and FQGNSA. This CDR3 has 16 amino acids. J lost 5 bases, V lost 5 bases, and 10 bases had no gene match. The CDR3 coding sequence is TGTGCCAGCAGCCGTAGCGGGGGGGCGGGGTGGGAGACCCAGTACTTC. Its translation is CASSRSGGAGWETQYF. Together with reference TRBV7-2 and TRBJ2-5, the CDR3 gives the full variable domain: GAGVSQSPSNKVTEKGKDVELRCDPISGHTALYWYRQSLGQGLEFLIYFQGNSAPDKSGLPSDRFSAERTGGSVSTLTIQRTQQEDSAVYLCASSRSGGAGWETQYFGPGTRLLVL.

This clonotype was picked up many times. J is TRBJ2-5 and V is TRBV7-2; D is uncertain. The CDR3 spans 13 residues. The V end lost 5 bases, the J end lost 5 bases, and 12 bases lay between the germline ends. Germline assignment: CDR1 SGHTA and CDR2 FQGNSA. The CDR3: CASSPAPYETQYF. CDR3 in DNA: TGTGCCAGCAGCCCCGCCCCGTATGAGACCCAGTACTTC.

This clonotype was observed a handful of times. The chain has TRBV11-2 and TRBJ2-2, with 11 bases fitting TRBD1. V shed 5 bases and J 5 bases; nucleotides not matched to a gene: 4. In germline, CDR1 is SGHAT, CDR2 FQNNGV. The CDR3 is made up of 15 amino acids. CDR3 DNA sequence: TGTGCCAGCAGCCCCGGACAGGGGGCTACCGGGGAGCTGTTTTTT. It codes for CASSPGQGATGELFF.

There are many counts of this clonotype. V gene TRBV20-1 combines with J gene TRBJ2-1, with TRBD1 matching over 8 bases. The CDR3 extends over 18 amino acids. From germline, CDR1 is DFQATT and CDR2 SNEGSKA (reference sequence). J gave up 0 bases and V 1 base, and 11 bases lay outside the gene matches. CDR3 DNA sequence: TGCAGTGCTAGAGCCGACCTCAGGGGGCGGCACTCCTACAATGAGCAGTTCTTC. Residues: CSARADLRGRHSYNEQFF.

This clonotype was recorded at least ten times. The rearrangement links TRBV7-2 to TRBJ2-3; 12 bases fit TRBD1. In germline, CDR1 is SGHTA, CDR2 FQGNSA. V lost 6 bases, J lost 5 bases, and 9 bases stayed unmatched. This CDR3 comprises 16 residues. The CDR3 nucleotides are TGTGCCAGCAGACGCCCGGGACAGGGGGCCGGAGATACGCAGTATTTT. The encoded protein is CASRRPGQGAGDTQYF.

In this sample, this clonotype turned up many times. The V gene is TRBV20-1, the J gene TRBJ2-4, with D tentatively TRBD1 or TRBD2 (5 bases each). The CDR3 extends over 14 amino acids. The V gene's germline CDR1 is DFQATT and CDR2 SNEGSKA (reference sequence). V lost 5 bases to trimming and J lost 7 bases, with 18 bases between them. The CDR3 DNA is TGCAGTGCTCAAGGGACCCCCCAGCCGAACATTCAGTACTTC. It specifies CSAQGTPQPNIQYF.

This clonotype is deemed medium-sized. This rearrangement joins TRBV20-1 to TRBJ2-7, with TRBD2 matching over 8 bases. V gave up 6 bases and J gave up 7 bases; unmatched junction bases: 11. This CDR3 is built from 13 residues. Germline loops: CDR1 DFQATT, CDR2 SNEGSKA (reference sequence). This CDR3 reads CSARTPGGREQYF. The CDR3 coding sequence is TGCAGTGCAAGGACCCCGGGGGGGAGAGAGCAGTACTTC.

The table lists this clonotype with many counts. CDR3 loop: CASSLAPGTGSYEQYF. The DNA for the CDR3 is TGCGCCAGCAGCTTGGCCCCCGGGACAGGATCCTACGAGCAGTACTTC. The V call is TRBV5-1, the J call TRBJ2-7; TRBD1 matches at 8 bases. The CDR3 totals 16 residues. Unmatched junction bases numbered 6, after V lost 0 bases and J lost 1 base. Germline CDR1 is SGHRS and CDR2 is YFSETQ.

The sample holds many counts of this clonotype. The chain joins TRBV7-3 to TRBJ2-1, with a tentative D call TRBD2 (6 bases). The CDR3 spans 17 residues. Germline-derived CDR1 and CDR2 are SGHTA and FQGTGA. V lost 10 bases to trimming and J lost 0 bases, with 22 bases between them. CDR3 sequence: CATSPEEAGPSYNEQFF. DNA of the CDR3: TGTGCCACCTCACCCGAGGAGGCGGGACCCTCCTACAATGAGCAGTTCTTC.

This clonotype appeared a few times. The rearrangement uses TRBV12-3 or TRBV12-4 and TRBJ1-3; the D is unclear. V was shortened by 5 bases and J by 0 bases, with 20 bases between the two germline ends. CDR3 length: 18 amino acids. The CDR3 loop is CASSRRGGITLSGNTIYF. The CDR3 coding sequence is TGTGCCAGCAGTAGGAGAGGAGGGATAACACTCTCTGGAAACACCATATATTTT.

There are many counts of this clonotype. The gene calls are TRBV5-1 and TRBJ2-7; the D is unclear. Trimming shortened V by 3 bases and J by 7 bases, and 8 bases separated the two germline ends. CDR3 length: 11 amino acids. The germline V gene encodes CDR1 SGHRS and CDR2 YFSETQ. CDR3 sequence reads: CASSSAGEQYF. The CDR3 nucleotides are TGCGCCAGCAGCTCCGCAGGTGAGCAGTACTTC.

In this sample, this clonotype turned up many times. The chain uses TRBV6-5 and TRBJ1-2; TRBD1 agrees at 10 bases. The CDR3 covers 17 residues. Trimming at V came to 0 bases and at J to 3 bases, leaving 7 bases not matched to a gene. From germline, CDR1 is MNHEY and CDR2 SVGAGI. CDR3 sequence: CASSYSGDRGSYYGYTF. The CDR3 DNA follows: TGTGCCAGCAGTTACTCCGGGGACAGGGGCTCCTACTATGGCTACACCTTC.

This clonotype was recorded at least ten times. The chain carries TRBV6-5 and TRBJ2-7, with 10 bases that match TRBD1. The junction had 1 base not matched to a gene; V was cut back by 5 bases and J by 3 bases. Germline CDR1 is MNHEY and CDR2 is SVGAGI. The CDR3 loop spans 13 amino acids. DNA of the CDR3: TGTGCCAGCAGTGGACAGGGGGACTACGAGCAGTACTTC. Translation: CASSGQGDYEQYF.

There are many counts of this clonotype. The V gene is TRBV5-1, the J gene TRBJ2-5; D might be TRBD1 or TRBD2, each matching 5 bases. Trimming took 3 bases from V and 5 from J, leaving 11 bases between them. Germline values: CDR1 SGHRS, CDR2 YFSETQ. The CDR3 has 13 residues. The CDR3 sequence is CASSWDVGETQYF. DNA for the CDR3: TGCGCCAGCAGCTGGGACGTCGGGGAGACCCAGTACTTC.

At least ten counts were recorded for this clonotype. This chain connects TRBV7-9 to TRBJ2-1; D not resolved. The ends were cut back, 7 bases at V and 9 bases at J, with 19 bases in the middle. CDR1 SEHNR and CDR2 FQNEAQ come from the germline V gene (reference sequence). The CDR3 is 14 residues long. The CDR3 sequence: CASNPGGLLFEQFF. The CDR3 DNA reads TGTGCCAGCAACCCAGGTGGGTTGTTGTTTGAGCAGTTCTTC. The whole variable domain, remainder taken from reference TRBV7-9 and TRBJ2-1, is DTGVSQNPRHKITKRGQNVTFRCDPISEHNRLYWYRQTLGQGPEFLTYFQNEAQLEKSRLLSDRFSAERPKGSFSTLEIQRTEQGDSAMYLCASNPGGLLFEQFFGPGTRLTVL.